Sequencing of this TCR beta chain was carried out in a study of post-analysis software for immune sequencing data. Libraries were made from TCR beta cDNA, and they carried unique molecular identifiers. TCRdb reprocessed the PCR reads with MiXCR, giving one entry per CDR3 protein. The sample includes about 570,000 distinct CDR3 sequences, about a third of them seen just once. V lost 4 bases to trimming and J lost 3 bases, with 7 bases between them. The germline V gene encodes CDR1 SQVTM and CDR2 ANQGSEA. CDR3 length: 11 amino acids. The study's findings and limits: Controls had lower frequencies than patients of a handful of TRBV segments, which included TRBV5-6, TRBV5-1 and TRBV20-1. F measure grouped same-batch samples tightly together.

This clonotype was found a few times. What it recognizes is unknown. This chain links TRBV29-1 with TRBJ2-7, with a possible D match to TRBD2 (5 bases). This sequence was found in a girl aged 2-17 years with multiple sclerosis. Specimen: blood. The CDR3 sequence is CSVAAGYEQYF. For the CDR3, the DNA is TGCAGCGTTGCTGCGGGCTACGAGCAGTACTTC.